This T cell receptor beta chain was sequenced for a study of blood T cell repertoires in COVID-19. Study information: COVID-19 samples, acute and convalescent, were from the United States, Italy and Spain. The cDNA or gDNA used as material had been derived from T cells, B-cell-depleted T cells, or PBMCs.

Deletions cut 1 base from V and 7 bases from J, with 11 bases between. The CDR3 covers 14 residues. Germline lookup yields CDR1 LGHDT and CDR2 YNNKEL (reference sequence). In the source study's methods: Quantification of nucleated cells was approximated via reference gene primer amplification. Using immunoSEQ multiplex PCR, the repertoire was profiled, and TCRdb retains in-frame clones only, with some absent. The V and J calls and clone size come from that table; D and trimming were worked out from the DNA. Of around 90,000 clones in the sample, about 82% were seen once. The V call is TRBV3-1 (or the pseudogene TRBV3-2), the J call TRBJ1-5; D might be TRBD1 (5 bases). Sequenced: peripheral blood. This clonotype was sampled from a woman aged 70-85 years with active or convalescent COVID-19. CDR3 sequence reads: CASSQGQGKQPQHF. The CDR3 nucleotides read TGTGCCAGCAGCCAAGGTCAGGGAAAACAGCCCCAGCATTTT.